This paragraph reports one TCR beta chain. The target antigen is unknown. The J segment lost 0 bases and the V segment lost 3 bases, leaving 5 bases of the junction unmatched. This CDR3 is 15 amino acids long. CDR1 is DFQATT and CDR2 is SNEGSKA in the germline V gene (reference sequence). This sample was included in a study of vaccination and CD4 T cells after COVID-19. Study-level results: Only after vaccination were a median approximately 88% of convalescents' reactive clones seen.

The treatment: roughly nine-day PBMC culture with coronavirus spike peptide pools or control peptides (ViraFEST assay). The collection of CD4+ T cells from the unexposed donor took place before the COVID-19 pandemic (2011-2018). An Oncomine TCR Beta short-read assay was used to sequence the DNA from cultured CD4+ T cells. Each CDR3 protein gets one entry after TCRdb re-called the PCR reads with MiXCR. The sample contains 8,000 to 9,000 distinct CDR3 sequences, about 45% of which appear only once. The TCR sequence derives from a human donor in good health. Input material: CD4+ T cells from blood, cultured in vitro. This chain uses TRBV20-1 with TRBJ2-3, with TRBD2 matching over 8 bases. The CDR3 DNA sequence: TGCAGTGCTAGGGAATTAGCGGGAAGCACAGATACGCAGTATTTT. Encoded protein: CSARELAGSTDTQYF.